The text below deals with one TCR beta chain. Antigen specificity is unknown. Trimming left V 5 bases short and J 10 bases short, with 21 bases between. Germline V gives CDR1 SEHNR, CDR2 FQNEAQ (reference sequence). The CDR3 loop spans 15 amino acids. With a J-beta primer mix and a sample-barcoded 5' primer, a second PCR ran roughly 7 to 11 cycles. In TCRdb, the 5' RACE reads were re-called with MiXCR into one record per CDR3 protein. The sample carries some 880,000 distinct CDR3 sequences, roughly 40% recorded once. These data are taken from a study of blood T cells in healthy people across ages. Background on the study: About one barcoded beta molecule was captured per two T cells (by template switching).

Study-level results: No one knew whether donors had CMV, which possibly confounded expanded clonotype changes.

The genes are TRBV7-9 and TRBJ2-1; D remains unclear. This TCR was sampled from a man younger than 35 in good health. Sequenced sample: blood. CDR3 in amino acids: CASSEPDPAPYEQFF. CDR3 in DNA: TGTGCCAGCAGCGAACCGGACCCTGCCCCCTACGAGCAGTTCTTC.